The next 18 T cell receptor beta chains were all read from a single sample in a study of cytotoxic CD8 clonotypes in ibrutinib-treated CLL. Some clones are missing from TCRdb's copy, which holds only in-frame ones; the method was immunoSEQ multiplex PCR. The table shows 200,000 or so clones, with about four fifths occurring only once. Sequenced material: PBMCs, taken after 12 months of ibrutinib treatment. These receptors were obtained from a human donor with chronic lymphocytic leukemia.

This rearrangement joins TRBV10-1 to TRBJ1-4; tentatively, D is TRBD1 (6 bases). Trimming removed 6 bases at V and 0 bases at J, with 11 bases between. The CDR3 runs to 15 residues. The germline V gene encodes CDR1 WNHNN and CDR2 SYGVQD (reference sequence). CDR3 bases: TGCGCCAGCAGAGCACAGGGAACAACTAATGAAAAACTGTTTTTT. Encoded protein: CASRAQGTTNEKLFF.

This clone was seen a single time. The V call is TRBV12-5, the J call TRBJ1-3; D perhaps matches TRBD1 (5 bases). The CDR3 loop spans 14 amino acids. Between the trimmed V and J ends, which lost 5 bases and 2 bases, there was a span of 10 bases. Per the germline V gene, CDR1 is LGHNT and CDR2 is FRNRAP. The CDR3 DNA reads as TGTGCTAGTGGTCTGGACAAGGCTGGAAACACCATATATTTT. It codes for CASGLDKAGNTIYF.

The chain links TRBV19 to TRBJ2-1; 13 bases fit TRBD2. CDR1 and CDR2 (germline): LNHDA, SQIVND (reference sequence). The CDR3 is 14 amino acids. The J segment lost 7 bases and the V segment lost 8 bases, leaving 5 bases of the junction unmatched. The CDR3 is CASALAGGQNEQFF. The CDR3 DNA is TGTGCCAGTGCACTAGCGGGGGGGCAAAATGAGCAGTTCTTC.

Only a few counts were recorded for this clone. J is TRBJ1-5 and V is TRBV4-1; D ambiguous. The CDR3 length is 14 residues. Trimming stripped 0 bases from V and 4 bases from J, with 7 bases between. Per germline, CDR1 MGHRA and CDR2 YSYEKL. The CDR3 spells CASSQDPVNQPQHF. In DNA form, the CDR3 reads TGCGCCAGCAGCCAAGATCCCGTGAATCAGCCCCAGCATTTT.

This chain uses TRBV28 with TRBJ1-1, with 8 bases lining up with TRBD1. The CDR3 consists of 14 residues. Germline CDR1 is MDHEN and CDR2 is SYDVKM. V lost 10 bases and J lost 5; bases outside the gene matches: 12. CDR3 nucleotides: TGTGCCACCATAGCAGGGGGCGCGGGAACTGAAGCTTTCTTT. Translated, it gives CATIAGGAGTEAFF.

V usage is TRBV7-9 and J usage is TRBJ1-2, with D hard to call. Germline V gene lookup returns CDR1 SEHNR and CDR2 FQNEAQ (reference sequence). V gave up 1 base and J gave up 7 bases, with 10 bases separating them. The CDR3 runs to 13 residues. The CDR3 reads CASSLEDGGGYTF. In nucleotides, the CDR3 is TGTGCCAGCAGCTTAGAGGACGGAGGTGGCTACACCTTC.

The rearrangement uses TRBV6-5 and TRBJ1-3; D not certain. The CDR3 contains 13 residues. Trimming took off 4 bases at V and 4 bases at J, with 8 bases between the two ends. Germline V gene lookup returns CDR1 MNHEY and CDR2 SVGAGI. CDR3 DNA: TGTGCCAGCAGTTCCGGAAGGGGAAACACCATATATTTT. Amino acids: CASSSGRGNTIYF.

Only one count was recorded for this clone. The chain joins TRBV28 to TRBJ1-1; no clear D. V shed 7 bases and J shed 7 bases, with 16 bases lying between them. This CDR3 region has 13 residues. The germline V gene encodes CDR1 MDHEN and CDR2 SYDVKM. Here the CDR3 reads CASTPSSLLEAFF. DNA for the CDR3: TGTGCCAGCACCCCCAGCAGTCTCCTTGAAGCTTTCTTT.

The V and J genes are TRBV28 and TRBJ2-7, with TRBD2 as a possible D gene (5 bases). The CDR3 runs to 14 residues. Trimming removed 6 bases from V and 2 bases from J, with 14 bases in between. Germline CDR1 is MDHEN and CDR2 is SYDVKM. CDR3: CASRDGGTPYEQYF. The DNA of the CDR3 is TGTGCCAGCAGGGACGGAGGAACCCCCTACGAGCAGTACTTC.

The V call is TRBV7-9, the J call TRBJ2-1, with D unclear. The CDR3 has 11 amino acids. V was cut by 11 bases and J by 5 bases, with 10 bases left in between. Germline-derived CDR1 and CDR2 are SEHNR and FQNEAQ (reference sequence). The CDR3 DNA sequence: TGTGCCGGGAACACCGACAATGAGCAGTTCTTC. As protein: CAGNTDNEQFF.

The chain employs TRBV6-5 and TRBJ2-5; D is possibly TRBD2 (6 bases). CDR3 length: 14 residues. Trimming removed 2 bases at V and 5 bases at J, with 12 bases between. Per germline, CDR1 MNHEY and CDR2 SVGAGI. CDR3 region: CASSYGASGETQYF. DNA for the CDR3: TGTGCCAGCAGTTACGGGGCCAGCGGGGAGACCCAGTACTTC.

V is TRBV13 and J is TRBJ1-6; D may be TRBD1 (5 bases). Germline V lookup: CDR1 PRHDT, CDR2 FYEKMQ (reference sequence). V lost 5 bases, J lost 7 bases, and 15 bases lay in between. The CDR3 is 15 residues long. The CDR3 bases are TGTGCCAGCAGCCCCCGAGACAGACCGAATTCACCCCTCCACTTT. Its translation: CASSPRDRPNSPLHF.

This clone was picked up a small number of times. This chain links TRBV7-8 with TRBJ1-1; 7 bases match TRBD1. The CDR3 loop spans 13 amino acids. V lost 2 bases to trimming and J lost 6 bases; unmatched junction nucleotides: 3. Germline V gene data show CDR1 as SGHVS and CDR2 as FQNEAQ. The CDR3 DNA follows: TGTGCCAGCAGCTTAAGGGGGCTGGCTGAAGCTTTCTTT. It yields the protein CASSLRGLAEAFF.

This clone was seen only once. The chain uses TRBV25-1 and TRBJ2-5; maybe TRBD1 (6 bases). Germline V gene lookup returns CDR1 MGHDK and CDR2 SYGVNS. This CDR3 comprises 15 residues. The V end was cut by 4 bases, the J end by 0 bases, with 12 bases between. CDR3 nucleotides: TGTGCCAGCAGTGGGGACAAGGGTGACCAAGAGACCCAGTACTTC. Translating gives CASSGDKGDQETQYF.

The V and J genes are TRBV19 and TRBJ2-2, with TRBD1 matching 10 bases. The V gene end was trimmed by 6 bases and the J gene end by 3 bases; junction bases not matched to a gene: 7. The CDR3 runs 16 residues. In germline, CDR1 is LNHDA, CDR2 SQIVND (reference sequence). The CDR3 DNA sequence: TGTGCCAGTAGGACGGACAGGGGGTCCGACACCGGGGAGCTGTTTTTT. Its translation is CASRTDRGSDTGELFF.

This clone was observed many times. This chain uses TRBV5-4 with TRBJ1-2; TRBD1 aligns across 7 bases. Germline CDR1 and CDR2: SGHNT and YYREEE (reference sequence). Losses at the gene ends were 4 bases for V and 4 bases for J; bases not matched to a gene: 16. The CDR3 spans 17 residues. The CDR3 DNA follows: TGTGCCAGCAGCACTACCCCTTCCACGGCAGGGGGCTATGGCTACACCTTC. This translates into CASSTTPSTAGGYGYTF.

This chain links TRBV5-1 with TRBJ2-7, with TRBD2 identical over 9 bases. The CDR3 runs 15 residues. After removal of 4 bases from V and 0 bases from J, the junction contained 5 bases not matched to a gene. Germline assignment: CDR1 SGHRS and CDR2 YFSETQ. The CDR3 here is CASSLTSGYSYEQYF. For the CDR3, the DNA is TGCGCCAGCAGCCTGACTAGCGGCTACTCCTACGAGCAGTACTTC. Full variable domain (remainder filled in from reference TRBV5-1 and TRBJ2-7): KAGVTQTPRYLIKTRGQQVTLSCSPISGHRSVSWYQQTPGQGLQFLFEYFSETQRNKGNFPGRFSGRQFSNSRSEMNVSTLELGDSALYLCASSLTSGYSYEQYFGPGTRLTVT.

CDR3 sequence reads: CASSLEGRSYEQYF. CDR3 coding DNA: TGTGCCAGCAGCTTAGAAGGGAGGTCCTACGAGCAGTACTTC. This sequence joins TRBV7-8 and TRBJ2-7; maybe TRBD2 (6 bases). CDR3 length: 14 residues. Germline CDR1 and CDR2: SGHVS and FQNEAQ. With 1 base removed from V and 1 base from J, the gap between germline ends came to 8 bases.